The T cell receptor beta chain under discussion was sequenced for a study of T-cell memory formation after mild COVID-19. The overall study: Most TCR clusters belonged to a single donor.

A single record per CDR3 protein comes from TCRdb applying MiXCR to the 5' RACE reads. This table has 300,000 to 350,000 distinct CDR3 sequences, over 11% appearing once. Concerning this clonotype itself: The antigen is unknown.

CDR1 and CDR2 from the germline V gene are SGHTA and FQGNSA. V lost 4 bases and J lost 4; bases outside the gene matches: 12. The length of the CDR3 is 18 residues. Overall study findings and caveats: CM and EM subsets held most contracting CD4+ clones; EMRA held CD8+ ones.

The source is a man younger than 35 who had mild COVID-19 (a few samples of this study predate the infection). Cell type and time point are not known. The specimen was PBMCs or a T cell subset sorted from them (not recorded which). J is TRBJ2-3 and V is TRBV7-2; 12 nucleotides agree with TRBD1. In nucleotides, the CDR3 is TGTGCCAGCAGCTCCCCGGGACAGGGGGCGTCGGGGCCAGATACGCAGTATTTT. Translating it yields CASSSPGQGASGPDTQYF. Looking up the rest from reference TRBV7-2 and TRBJ2-3 gives the full variable domain: GAGVSQSPSNKVTEKGKDVELRCDPISGHTALYWYRQSLGQGLEFLIYFQGNSAPDKSGLPSDRFSAERTGGSVSTLTIQRTQQEDSAVYLCASSSPGQGASGPDTQYFGPGTRLTVL.